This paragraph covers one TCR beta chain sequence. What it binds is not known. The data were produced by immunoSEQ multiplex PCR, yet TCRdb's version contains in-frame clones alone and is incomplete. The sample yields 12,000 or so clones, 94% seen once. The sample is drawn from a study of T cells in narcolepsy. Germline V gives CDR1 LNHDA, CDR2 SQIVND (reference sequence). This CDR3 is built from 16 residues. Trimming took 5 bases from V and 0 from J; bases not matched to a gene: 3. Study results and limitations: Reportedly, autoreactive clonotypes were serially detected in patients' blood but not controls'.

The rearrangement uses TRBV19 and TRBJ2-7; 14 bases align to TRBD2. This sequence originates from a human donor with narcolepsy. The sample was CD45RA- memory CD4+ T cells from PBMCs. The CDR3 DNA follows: TGTGCCAGTAGTCTCGGGACTAGCGGGGGCTCCTACGAGCAGTACTTC. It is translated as CASSLGTSGGSYEQYF.